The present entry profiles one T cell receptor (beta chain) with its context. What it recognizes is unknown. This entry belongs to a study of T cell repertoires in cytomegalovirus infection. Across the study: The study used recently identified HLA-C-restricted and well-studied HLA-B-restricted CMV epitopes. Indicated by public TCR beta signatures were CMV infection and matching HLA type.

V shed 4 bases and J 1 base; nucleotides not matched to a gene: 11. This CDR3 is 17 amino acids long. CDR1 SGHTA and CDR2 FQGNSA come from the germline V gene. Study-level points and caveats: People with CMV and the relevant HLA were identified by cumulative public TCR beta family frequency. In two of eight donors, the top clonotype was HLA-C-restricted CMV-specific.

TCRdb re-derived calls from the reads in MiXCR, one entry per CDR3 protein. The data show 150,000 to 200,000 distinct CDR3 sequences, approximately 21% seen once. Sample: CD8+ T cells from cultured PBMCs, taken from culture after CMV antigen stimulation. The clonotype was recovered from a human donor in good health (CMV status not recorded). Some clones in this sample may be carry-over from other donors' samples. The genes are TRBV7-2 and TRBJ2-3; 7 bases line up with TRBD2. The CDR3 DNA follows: TGTGCCAGCAGCTCCCCCCGGTGGGGGGGGGGCACAGATACGCAGTATTTT. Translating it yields CASSSPRWGGGTDTQYF.